This TCR beta chain was found in a study of T-cell reconstitution after alpha-beta-depleted transplantation in children (dated by TCRdb to between 2015 and 2016). Regarding the research as a whole: Using TCR repertoire profiling, the study quantitatively followed how T-cell immune reconstitution unfolded in children after TCRalphabeta/CD19-depleted allogeneic hematopoietic cell transplantation.

The library was obtained by PCR. Sequenced using an Illumina HiSeq 2500. TCR library preparation used molecular barcoding, with unique molecular identifiers applied to normalize quantification of the TCRbeta repertoire. TCRdb passed the public sequencing reads through fastp at Q25 and MiXCR, retaining productive beta sequences. Each record represents a unique CDR3 protein, reported with the most common genes and DNA among its rows. The sample table holds about 200,000 distinct CDR3 sequences, of which approximately 7% were seen once. The ten top clones hold roughly 6% of the sample. The research as a whole found: In some patients, the high TCRbeta diversity seen at day 60 was put down to recipient T cells and intrathymic progenitors that had survived conditioning. Hyperexpanded clone frequencies declined over subsequent months; after one year, T-cell counts and TCRbeta diversity were mostly attributed to newly produced T cells. About two months after transplant, the apparently early recovery of alphabetaT-cell counts reportedly depended on just several hundred clones that had expanded rapidly and came from non-depleted graft cells.

The treatment or condition label here, explained by the study, means: allogeneic hematopoietic cell transplantation with graft depleted of TCRalphabeta T cells and CD19 B cells. The children who served as transplant recipients had been given grafts of TCRalphabeta/CD19-depleted allogeneic hematopoietic cells. In its sample, this clonotype was seen once. What this receptor recognizes is not known. No per-base quality is available; no much larger clone lies one base away. Support from one read is weak. According to the germline V gene (reference sequence), CDR1 reads DFQATT and CDR2 reads SNEGSKA. The CDR3 runs 14 amino acids, cysteine and phenylalanine included. Only the CDR3 portion is preserved as DNA: 42 bases, with reading frame beginning at the first base. V is reduced by 6 bases and J by 5 bases, leaving a spacing of 20 bases between them.

The sequence was collected from a boy between 2 and 15 years old with acute lymphoblastic leukemia, due to receive a stem cell transplant. The input for sequencing was PBMCs, taken before TCRalphabeta/CD19-depleted stem cell transplant. Recombination joined TRBV20-1 with TRBJ2-7; the D gene is possibly TRBD1 or TRBD2, with 7 bases matching each. The CDR3 reads CSARRGTATNEQYF. The sequenced DNA is TGCAGTGCCCGGCGGGGGACAGCTACCAACGAGCAGTACTTC.